A single sample is the source of the 3 T cell receptor beta chains below, sequenced in a study of cytomegalovirus exposure and HLA in healthy donors. PCR primers comprised 60 Vbeta and 13 Jbeta primers. Measured with immunoSEQ multiplex PCR; TCRdb has only the in-frame clones, and not every one. Of around 78,000 clones listed, roughly 72% were seen once; the top ten hold over 8.5%. What was sequenced was PBMCs. The receptors come from a woman aged 40 to 55 in good health and CMV-seropositive.

To note about this clone: The junction departs from germline at one end; a sequencing error may be responsible. This sequence joins TRBV4-3 and TRBJ1-2; D is perhaps TRBD1 (5 bases). CDR1 LGHNA and CDR2 YSLEER come from the germline V gene. This CDR3 comprises 14 residues. As DNA, the CDR3 is TGCGCCAGCAGCCAAGAGGGCGGGGGTTATGGCTACCCCTTC. Protein: CASSQEGGGYGYPF.

This clone was seen a few times. The gene calls are TRBV13 and TRBJ2-3; the match to TRBD2 covers 8 bases. Per germline, CDR1 PRHDT and CDR2 FYEKMQ (reference sequence). With 5 bases clipped from V and 1 base from J, the junction kept 8 bases outside the gene matches. There are 16 residues in the CDR3. This CDR3 is CASSMLAGIGTDTQYF. The CDR3 DNA reads as TGTGCCAGCAGCATGTTAGCGGGGATAGGCACAGATACGCAGTATTTT.

The chain recombines TRBV6-5 with TRBJ1-5, with D unclear. The CDR3 is made up of 14 amino acids. Per the germline V gene, CDR1 is MNHEY and CDR2 is SVGAGI. V was shortened by 3 bases and J by 3 bases, with 9 bases between the two germline ends. The CDR3 is CASSYNSYNQPQHF. The DNA of the CDR3 is TGTGCCAGCAGTTATAACAGCTACAATCAGCCCCAGCATTTT.